This TCR beta chain originates from a study of OX40 agonist ivuxolimab in advanced cancers. About the research overall: Patient treatment consisted of intravenous ivuxolimab administration every 2 weeks at 0.01 to 10 mg/kg. Study conclusions and caveats: Specificity for antigen went undetermined in the expanded peripheral T cells.

Points on this clone: No antigen is known for it.

TCRdb's copy holds only in-frame clones and misses some; the assay was immunoSEQ multiplex PCR. The sample carries 65,000 to 80,000 clones, 80% to 95% recorded once. At baseline, cycle 4 day 1, and cycle 7 day 1, blood was sampled. Sample: CD4+ or CD8+ T cells sorted from blood, taken in a trial of the OX40 agonist ivuxolimab. The sequence came from an adult with an advanced solid tumor such as melanoma, head and neck, liver or kidney cancer.

The CDR3 DNA reads TGTGCCAGCAGCCTCACCCGTGAGCAGTTCTTC. It encodes CASSLTREQFF. The V gene is TRBV11-3, the J gene TRBJ2-1, with D hard to call. The CDR3 spans 11 residues. Trimming pared 5 bases from V and 9 bases from J, leaving 8 bases between. Germline CDR1 SGHNT, CDR2 YENEEA.